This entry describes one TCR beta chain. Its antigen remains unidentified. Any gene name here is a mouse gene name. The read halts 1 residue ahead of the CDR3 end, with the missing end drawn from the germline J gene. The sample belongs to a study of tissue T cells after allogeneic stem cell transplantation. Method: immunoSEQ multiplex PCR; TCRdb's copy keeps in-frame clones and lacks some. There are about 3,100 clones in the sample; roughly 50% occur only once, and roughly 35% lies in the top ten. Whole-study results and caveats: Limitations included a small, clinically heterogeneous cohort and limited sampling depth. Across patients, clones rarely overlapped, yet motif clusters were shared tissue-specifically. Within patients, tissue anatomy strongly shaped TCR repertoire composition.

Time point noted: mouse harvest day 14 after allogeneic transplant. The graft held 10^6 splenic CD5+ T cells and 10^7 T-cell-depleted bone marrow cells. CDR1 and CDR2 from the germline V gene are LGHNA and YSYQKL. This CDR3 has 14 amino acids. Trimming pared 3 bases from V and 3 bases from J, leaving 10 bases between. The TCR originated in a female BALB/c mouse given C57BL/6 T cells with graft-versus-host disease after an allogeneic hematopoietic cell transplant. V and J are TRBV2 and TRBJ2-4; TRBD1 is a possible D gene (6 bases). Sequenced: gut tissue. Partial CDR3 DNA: TGTGCCAGCAGCCATCCGGGACAACAAAACACCTTGTAC. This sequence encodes CASSHPGQQNTLY. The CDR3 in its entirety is CASSHPGQQNTLYF.